A single T cell receptor beta chain is shown here with its context. CDR1 is MNHEY and CDR2 is SMNVEV in the germline V gene (reference sequence). V shed 2 bases, J shed 1 base, and the junction held 7 bases outside the gene matches. The CDR3 totals 16 residues. Per the original data handling: Estimated nucleated cell counts came from reference gene primer amplification. This table comes from immunoSEQ multiplex PCR, and its TCRdb copy is limited to in-frame clones, with some not included. V and J calls and clone size are given by that table; D and trimming were obtained from the DNA. The sample includes over 250,000 clones, around 90% seen only once; the top ten take roughly 2.2%. The sample is drawn from a study of blood T cell repertoires in COVID-19. Whole-study context: Samples taken during acute and convalescent COVID-19 were collected in the United States, Italy and Spain. PBMCs, B-cell-depleted T cells, or T cells provided the cDNA or gDNA that made up the material.

Sample: peripheral blood. The V call is TRBV27, the J call TRBJ2-5, with 7 bases fitting TRBD1. This TCR came from a man aged 50 to 59 with acute or convalescent COVID-19. The CDR3 spells CASSLGPGTVQETQYF. DNA for the CDR3: TGTGCCAGCAGTTTAGGGCCCGGGACAGTCCAAGAGACCCAGTACTTC.